This T cell receptor beta chain was observed in a study of patients and donors after allogeneic stem cell transplantation. The V segment lost 5 bases and the J segment 0 bases; nucleotides outside the gene matches: 10. Looked up from germline, CDR1 is SEHNR and CDR2 is FQNEAQ (reference sequence). The CDR3 length is 16 residues. MiXCR, applied by TCRdb to the RT-PCR reads, yields one record per CDR3 protein. The sample has about 960,000 distinct CDR3 sequences; roughly 18% are singletons. Sequenced material: blood, either unsorted or a sorted T cell fraction (not recorded which). This clonotype originated in a human donor who was either an allogeneic HSCT recipient or a stem cell or donor lymphocyte infusion donor (not recorded which). It is not recorded whose cells these are; they may come from a transplant donor. The chain recombines TRBV7-9 with TRBJ2-7, with TRBD1 matching over 7 bases. The DNA of the CDR3 is TGTGCCAGCAGCCATACCGGGACAGTTAGCTCCTACGAGCAGTACTTC. It is translated as CASSHTGTVSSYEQYF. The whole variable domain, remainder taken from reference TRBV7-9 and TRBJ2-7, is DTGVSQNPRHKITKRGQNVTFRCDPISEHNRLYWYRQTLGQGPEFLTYFQNEAQLEKSRLLSDRFSAERPKGSFSTLEIQRTEQGDSAMYLCASSHTGTVSSYEQYFGPGTRLTVT.